The rows below give T cell receptor beta chains drawn from one sample of a study of beta chain features in type 1 diabetes. The protocol was immunoSEQ multiplex PCR, while the TCRdb copy is restricted to in-frame clones and leaves out a portion. This table has 450,000 or so clones, roughly an eighth appearing once. The sequenced material came from naive CD4+ T cells from blood. These receptors all come from a woman aged 18-29 years in good health. Each CDR3 is given with its conserved first and last residue. A D gene is named only where the DNA matches it firmly. Some rows mark clone size as missing; the rest say once, few, many or name a class of expanded clone.

j_gene,v_gene,abundance,d_gene,CDR3aa,CDR3nt
TRBJ2-3,TRBV7-7,few,-,CASSSTGSTDTQYF,TGTGCCAGCAGCTCCACAGGGAGCACAGATACGCAGTATTTT
TRBJ1-2,TRBV2,-,-,CASRQLNYGYTF,TGTGCCAGCAGGCAGCTTAACTATGGCTACACCTTC
TRBJ2-7,TRBV5-1,few,-,CASSIKGEAYEQYF,TGCGCCAGCAGCATAAAGGGGGAAGCCTACGAGCAGTACTTC
TRBJ1-1,TRBV7-9,-,-,CASSSQGPNEAFF,TGTGCCAGCAGTTCACAGGGACCCAATGAAGCTTTCTTT
TRBJ2-3,TRBV18,-,TRBD1,CASSPPNRGQGQGYTQYF,TGTGCCAGCTCACCACCGAACCGCGGGCAGGGACAGGGCTATACGCAGTATTTT
TRBJ2-1,TRBV6-5,-,-,CASSYSIGNEQFF,TGTGCCAGCAGTTACTCGATCGGCAATGAGCAGTTCTTC
TRBJ2-7,TRBV15,-,TRBD1,CATSRGRGPTYEQYF,TGTGCCACCAGCAGAGGCAGGGGGCCTACCTACGAGCAGTACTTC
TRBJ1-4,TRBV23-1,few,-,CASSQKLDLLFF,TGCGCCAGCAGTCAAAAACTGGATTTGCTGTTTTTT
TRBJ1-1,TRBV28,-,-,CASRSPRDTEAFF,TGTGCCAGTCGAAGTCCAAGAGACACTGAAGCTTTCTTT
TRBJ2-2,TRBV7-9,few,-,CASSFDFGELFF,TGTGCCAGCAGCTTTGACTTCGGGGAGCTGTTTTTT